This T cell receptor beta chain was profiled in a study of cytomegalovirus exposure and HLA in healthy donors. In this sample, this clone turned up once. Its antigen is as yet unknown. Primers included in the PCR were 60 Vbeta and 13 Jbeta primers. The assay was immunoSEQ multiplex PCR, and TCRdb's table has in-frame clones only and misses some. The table shows 200,000 to 250,000 clones, with around 88% occurring only once. Study-level findings and limits: Through in vitro validation, a few CMV-associated chains were shown to be specific for CMV antigens. An Asian-associated ancestry cluster reportedly showed fewer N-insertions than the approximately 690-donor mean in a later analysis.

Samples came from healthy bone marrow donors. Per the germline V gene, CDR1 is SGHRS and CDR2 is YFSETQ. Trimming took off 4 bases at V and 2 bases at J, with 16 bases between the two ends. This CDR3 is 15 amino acids long. The sample was PBMCs. The V and J genes are TRBV5-1 and TRBJ2-7; TRBD1 is a possible D gene (6 bases). This clonotype was obtained from a woman aged 18-30 years in good health and CMV-seronegative. The CDR3: CASSRDRWAPYEQYF. The CDR3, as DNA: TGCGCCAGCAGCCGTGACAGGTGGGCCCCCTACGAGCAGTACTTC. The full variable domain, rest sourced from reference TRBV5-1 and TRBJ2-7, is KAGVTQTPRYLIKTRGQQVTLSCSPISGHRSVSWYQQTPGQGLQFLFEYFSETQRNKGNFPGRFSGRQFSNSRSEMNVSTLELGDSALYLCASSRDRWAPYEQYFGPGTRLTVT.